The 2 T cell receptor beta chains listed next were all sequenced from one sample in a study of spatial heterogeneity in lung cancer. TCRdb passed the 5' RACE reads through MiXCR, listing each CDR3 protein once. The table includes 4,000 to 4,500 distinct CDR3 sequences, roughly 15% detected once. As to time point: sample taken at primary tumor resection. The sequenced material consisted of unsorted whole RNA from tumor, nontumor lung or frozen PBMC. The sequencing here drew on PBMCs, taken at surgery. All receptors come from a male donor with early-stage non-small cell lung cancer.

This clonotype was detected ten times or more. This rearrangement joins TRBV5-1 to TRBJ1-6, with D maybe TRBD1 (6 bases). There are 16 residues in the CDR3. Trimming removed 2 bases from V and 0 bases from J, with 9 bases in between. The germline gives CDR1 SGHRS, CDR2 YFSETQ. CDR3 sequence: CASSLGGSSYNSPLHF. CDR3 sequence (DNA): TGCGCCAGCAGCTTAGGGGGGAGCTCCTATAATTCACCCCTCCACTTT.

This clonotype was seen at least ten times. CDR3 sequence: CASSPPQGNNEQFF. The CDR3 DNA reads TGTGCCAGCTCACCACCGCAGGGGAACAATGAGCAGTTCTTC. This chain uses TRBV18 with TRBJ2-1, with a tentative D call TRBD1 (6 bases). This CDR3 spans 14 amino acids. V dropped 0 bases and J dropped 5 bases, with 8 bases sitting between them. The germline V gene has CDR1 KGHSH and CDR2 LQKENI.